This T cell receptor beta chain was recovered during a study of blood T cell repertoires in COVID-19. Study-wide background: PBMCs, B-cell-depleted T cells, or T cells provided the cDNA or gDNA that made up the material.

There are a few counts of this clone. Germline values: CDR1 LGHDT, CDR2 YNNKEL (reference sequence). J was trimmed by 8 bases and V by 3 bases; bases with no gene match: 9. The CDR3 totals 15 residues. Authors' processing steps: Estimation of nucleated cell counts relied on the amplification of reference gene primers. Sequenced by immunoSEQ multiplex PCR; TCRdb stores in-frame clones only, minus some. That table is the source of V, J and clone size, and D and trimming were worked out from the DNA. Seen here are roughly 97,000 clones, roughly 80% observed once, and the top ten hold about 4.8%. This clonotype was obtained from a man between 60 and 70 years old with acute or convalescent COVID-19. The chain employs TRBV3-1 (or the pseudogene TRBV3-2) and TRBJ1-2; 10 bases are a match to TRBD1. Material: peripheral blood. The CDR3 reads CASSHLDGTGEGYTF. DNA of the CDR3: TGTGCCAGCAGCCACCTAGATGGGACAGGGGAAGGCTACACCTTC.